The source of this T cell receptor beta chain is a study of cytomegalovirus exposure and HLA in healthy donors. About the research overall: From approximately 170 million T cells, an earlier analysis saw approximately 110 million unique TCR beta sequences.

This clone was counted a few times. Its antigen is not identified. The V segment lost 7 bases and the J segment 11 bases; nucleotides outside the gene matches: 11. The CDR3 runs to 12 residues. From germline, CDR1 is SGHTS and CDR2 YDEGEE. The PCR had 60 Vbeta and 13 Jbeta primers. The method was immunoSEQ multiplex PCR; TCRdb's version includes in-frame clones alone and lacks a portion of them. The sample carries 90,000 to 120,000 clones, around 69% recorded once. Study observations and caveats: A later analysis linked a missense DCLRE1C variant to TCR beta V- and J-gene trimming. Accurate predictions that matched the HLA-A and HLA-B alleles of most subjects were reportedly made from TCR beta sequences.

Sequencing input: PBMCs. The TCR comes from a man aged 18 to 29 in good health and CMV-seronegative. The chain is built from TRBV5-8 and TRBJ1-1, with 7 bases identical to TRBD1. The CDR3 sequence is CASEEGATGAFF. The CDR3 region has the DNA TGTGCCAGCGAGGAGGGGGCAACGGGGGCTTTCTTT.